The 16 T cell receptor beta chains in this list originate from one sample, sequenced in a study of blood T cell repertoires in COVID-19. Sequencing used immunoSEQ multiplex PCR; TCRdb keeps in-frame clones, though not all of them. The data contain over 400,000 clones, about 88% of them singletons. The specimen was peripheral blood. These receptors were obtained from a woman aged 50 to 60 with COVID-19, enrolled during active disease.

The chain uses TRBV5-1 and TRBJ2-3, with TRBD2 matching 12 bases. Trimming removed 0 bases from V and 1 base from J; junction bases left unmatched: 6. CDR3 size: 18 residues. Germline values: CDR1 SGHRS, CDR2 YFSETQ. The CDR3 nucleotides read TGCGCCAGCAGCTTGGAGGCTAGCGGGGGGGTTGGCACAGATACGCAGTATTTT. As protein: CASSLEASGGVGTDTQYF.

The chain links TRBV2 to TRBJ2-7; 9 bases are a match to TRBD1. With V trimmed by 7 bases and J by 3 bases, 4 bases remained unmatched. Per germline, CDR1 SNHLY and CDR2 FYNNEI. The CDR3 covers 13 residues. The CDR3 DNA sequence: TGTGCCAGCAACCGGGACAGGGACTACGAGCAGTACTTC. This translates into CASNRDRDYEQYF.

This clone was seen more than once but under ten times. The chain uses TRBV2 and TRBJ1-4; 10 bases match TRBD1. This CDR3 spans 14 amino acids. Germline V gene data show CDR1 as SNHLY and CDR2 as FYNNEI. V lost 6 bases, J lost 4 bases, and 2 bases stayed unmatched. The CDR3 DNA reads as TGTGCCAGCAGCGGACAGGGGGGTAATGAAAAACTGTTTTTT. Its protein product is CASSGQGGNEKLFF.

The V and J genes are TRBV29-1 and TRBJ1-5, with a possible D match to TRBD1 (6 bases). CDR3 size: 12 residues. Trimming cost V 4 bases and J 11 bases, with 15 bases left between them. From germline, CDR1 is SQVTM and CDR2 ANQGSEA. CDR3 loop: CSVGQEIGAQHF. CDR3 coding DNA: TGCAGCGTTGGACAGGAGATAGGGGCCCAGCATTTT.

The genes are TRBV2 and TRBJ1-2, with D possibly being TRBD1 (6 bases). Germline V lookup: CDR1 SNHLY, CDR2 FYNNEI. V lost 11 bases, J lost 4 bases, and 23 bases lay in between. The CDR3 totals 15 residues. CDR3 in DNA: TGTGCCGGACGGGGGGGCGGTTTGGCGGCCTATGGCTACACCTTC. This sequence encodes CAGRGGGLAAYGYTF.

This clone showed up just once. V usage is TRBV27 and J usage is TRBJ1-6; D possibly corresponds to TRBD1 (6 bases). The CDR3 contains 14 residues. Trimming removed 3 bases from V and 19 bases from J, with 22 bases in between. CDR1 is MNHEY, CDR2 SMNVEV, per germline (reference sequence). CDR3 coding DNA: TGTGCCAGCAGTTTTGAGGGGACTACGGGGACAACTCACTTT. Translated, it gives CASSFEGTTGTTHF.

The chain combines TRBV5-4 with TRBJ1-2; 7 bases align to TRBD1. J lost 3 bases, V lost 5 bases, and 7 bases had no gene match. In germline, CDR1 is SGHNT, CDR2 YYREEE (reference sequence). This CDR3 contains 14 residues. This CDR3 reads CASSTGAQDYGYTF. The CDR3 nucleotides are TGTGCCAGCAGTACAGGGGCCCAAGACTATGGCTACACCTTC. Based on the CDR3 plus reference TRBV5-4 and TRBJ1-2, the full variable domain is ETGVTQSPTHLIKTRGQQVTLRCSSQSGHNTVSWYQQALGQGPQFIFQYYREEENGRGNFPPRFSGLQFPNYSSELNVNALELDDSALYLCASSTGAQDYGYTFGSGTRLTVV.

With regard to this clone: Other nucleotide sequences in the sample specify the same CDR3. The chain recombines TRBV18 with TRBJ1-4, with a weak D call TRBD1 (5 bases). From germline, CDR1 is KGHSH and CDR2 LQKENI. Trimming took off 3 bases at V and 7 bases at J, with 12 bases between the two ends. This CDR3 contains 14 residues. CDR3 residues: CASSPGRGGEKLFF. Written as DNA, the CDR3 is TGTGCCAGCTCACCGGGGAGGGGAGGTGAAAAACTGTTTTTT.

This chain connects TRBV7-2 to TRBJ2-2; 10 bases align to TRBD2. Germline V gene sequence: CDR1 SGHTA, CDR2 FQGNSA. CDR3 length equals 17 residues. V lost 4 bases and J lost 8; bases outside the gene matches: 13. CDR3 in DNA: TGTGCCAGCAGCTATACGCCCAGCGGGGGGGCCTTAGGGGAGCTGTTTTTT. It specifies CASSYTPSGGALGELFF.

CDR3 nucleotide sequence: TGTGCCAGCTTTTACCCAGGGGGGTGGACCGGGGAGCTGTTTTTT. Amino acids: CASFYPGGWTGELFF. The rearrangement links TRBV6-5 to TRBJ2-2; D may be TRBD1 (7 bases). CDR1 and CDR2 from the germline V gene are MNHEY and SVGAGI. V lost 8 bases, J lost 5 bases, and 18 bases lay in between. CDR3 size: 15 residues.

V is TRBV7-8 and J is TRBJ1-2; 9 bases agree with TRBD1. The V gene's germline CDR1 is SGHVS and CDR2 FQNEAQ. The ends lost 5 bases at V and 7 bases at J; junction bases unmatched: 5. The CDR3 loop spans 13 amino acids. The CDR3 loop is CASSPTGGAGYTF. DNA of the CDR3: TGTGCCAGCAGCCCCACAGGGGGCGCTGGCTACACCTTC.

J is TRBJ2-1 and V is TRBV6-5; D not resolved. The V gene's germline CDR1 is MNHEY and CDR2 SVGAGI. This CDR3 region has 12 residues. V was shortened by 6 bases and J by 8 bases, with 11 bases between the two germline ends. The CDR3 spells CASRVVSDEQFF. Here the CDR3 DNA reads TGTGCCAGCAGGGTAGTGAGCGATGAGCAGTTCTTC.

The CDR3 bases are TGTGCCAGCAGCCAAGGATCACCAGTCCCAACTAATGAAAAACTGTTTTTT. This translates into CASSQGSPVPTNEKLFF. This chain links TRBV3-1 (or the pseudogene TRBV3-2) with TRBJ1-4; no reliable D call. The ends were cut back, 1 base at V and 0 bases at J, with 12 bases in the middle. This CDR3 comprises 17 residues. The germline V gene encodes CDR1 LGHDT and CDR2 YNNKEL (reference sequence).

CDR3: CASSPWGGLNSPLHF. For the CDR3, the DNA is TGTGCCAGCAGCCCCTGGGGAGGGTTGAATTCACCCCTCCACTTT. The chain uses TRBV7-2 and TRBJ1-6; D is ambiguous. CDR1 SGHTA and CDR2 FQGNSA come from the germline V gene. Trimming cost V 5 bases and J 7 bases, with 15 bases left between them. The CDR3 runs 15 residues. The whole variable domain, filled in from reference TRBV7-2 and TRBJ1-6, reads GAGVSQSPSNKVTEKGKDVELRCDPISGHTALYWYRQSLGQGLEFLIYFQGNSAPDKSGLPSDRFSAERTGGSVSTLTIQRTQQEDSAVYLCASSPWGGLNSPLHFGNGTRLTVT.

This chain uses TRBV11-2 with TRBJ2-7; D gene ambiguous. There are 12 residues in the CDR3. Germline V gene data show CDR1 as SGHAT and CDR2 as FQNNGV. V shed 3 bases and J shed 2 bases, with 5 bases lying between them. The CDR3 coding sequence is TGTGCCAGCAGCTTGGGCACCTACGAGCAGTACTTC. Translating it yields CASSLGTYEQYF.

The rearrangement joins TRBV20-1 to TRBJ1-1; maybe TRBD1 (6 bases). Germline V gene sequence: CDR1 DFQATT, CDR2 SNEGSKA (reference sequence). The CDR3 extends over 13 amino acids. Trimming removed 3 bases from V and 1 base from J, with 9 bases in between. CDR3 nucleotide sequence: TGCAGTGCTAGTAGGACAGCGAACACTGAAGCTTTCTTT. This codes for CSASRTANTEAFF.